The sample holds a few counts of the clone carrying this T cell receptor (beta chain). These data are taken from a study of blood T cell repertoires in COVID-19. The CDR3 is made up of 14 amino acids. Between the trimmed V and J ends, which lost 4 bases and 6 bases, there was a span of 15 bases. CDR1 MGHRA and CDR2 YSYEKL come from the germline V gene. Only in-frame clones appear in the TCRdb table, and some are missing; sequencing was by immunoSEQ multiplex PCR. The sample yields some 130,000 clones, roughly 88% seen once. This TCR was sampled from a man aged 50 or older with acute or convalescent COVID-19. The rearrangement uses TRBV4-1 and TRBJ1-2; D is undetermined. Sequencing used peripheral blood. The CDR3 DNA reads as TGCGCCAGCAGCCCGACCGCAGCCGGGAATGGCTACACCTTC. This gives the protein CASSPTAAGNGYTF.